This TCR beta chain comes out of a study of identical twins. Looked up from germline, CDR1 is SGHRS and CDR2 is YFSETQ. With 0 bases clipped from V and 6 bases from J, the junction kept 5 bases outside the gene matches. CDR3 length: 16 amino acids. The study, taken as a whole, reports: Weaker excess twin sharing was observed in beta out-of-frame sequences.

TCRdb independently ran MiXCR on the 5' RACE reads; one entry per CDR3 protein. The table records some 660,000 distinct CDR3 sequences, roughly 8% of them present only once. The sample holds a few counts of this clonotype. Antigen specificity is unknown. The same sample was also used in a study of yellow fever vaccine responses in identical twins. Per that study: The T cell response to vaccination in identical twins was reportedly partly convergent and partly personalized.

The V call is TRBV5-1, the J call TRBJ2-2; 10 nucleotides line up with TRBD2. The sample consisted of PBMCs. This receptor was taken from a woman aged 18-29 years in good health. The DNA of the CDR3 is TGCGCCAGCAGCTTGGCCCTAGCGGGAGTCTCCGGGGAGCTGTTTTTT. Translation: CASSLALAGVSGELFF.